The sample holds many counts of the clone carrying this TCR beta chain. Its matching antigen is unknown. The record originates from a study of regulatory T cells in long-lasting Graves disease. Study information: Persistent Graves' disease required over 5 years of antithyroid drugs and positive TSH receptor antibodies.

Construction of the TCR beta libraries employed iRepertoire HTBI primers in conjunction with Arm-PCR of CDR3 regions. MiXCR, run by TCRdb on the multiplex PCR reads, gives a single entry per CDR3 protein. The sample records about 470,000 distinct CDR3 sequences, more than 20% being singletons. Noted time point: persistent/refractory GD, antithyroid drugs over 5 years with positive TRAb. Making the TCR library involved RNA that had been extracted from PBMCs. V dropped 4 bases and J dropped 0 bases, with 12 bases sitting between them. CDR3 length: 15 amino acids. CDR1 MNHNS and CDR2 SASEGT come from the germline V gene. Study-level results: Persistent disease was characterized by preferential usage of TRBV28, TRBJ1-2 and TRBJ2-5.

Sequenced material: peripheral blood mononuclear cells (PBMCs), taken when the disease was refractory, from a patient treated with antithyroid drugs. The chain is built from TRBV6-1 and TRBJ1-1; D unresolved. The TCR sequence derives from a female donor with Graves disease. The CDR3 region has the DNA TGTGCCAGCAGTGGAGGCCAAGGAATGAACACTGAAGCTTTCTTT. This translates into CASSGGQGMNTEAFF.